Presented here are 30 T cell receptor beta chains from one specimen sequenced in a study of early T cells in non-severe SARS-CoV-2 infection. TCRdb passed the 5' RACE reads through MiXCR, listing each CDR3 protein once. The data contain tens of thousands of distinct CDR3 sequences, around 15% of them seen just once; the ten biggest clones take up over 1.2%. The sample comprised whole blood. These receptors all stem from an adult who was a healthcare worker with PCR-confirmed SARS-CoV-2 infection or an uninfected control (not recorded which).

The sample holds many counts of this clonotype. A read error may produce the germline difference seen at one junction end. CDR3 bases: TGTGCCAGCAACAAGGGGGCGGCCCATGATGGAAAAACTGTTTTT. As protein: CASNKGAAHDGKTVF. The chain couples TRBV14 to TRBJ1-4, with 7 bases identical to TRBD1. The CDR3 sequence is 15 residues long. Germline V gene lookup returns CDR1 SGHDN and CDR2 FVKESK. Supplemented by reference TRBV14 and TRBJ1-4, the full variable domain reads EAGVTQFPSHSVIEKGQTVTLRCDPISGHDNLYWYRRVMGKEIKFLLHFVKESKQDESGMPNNRFLAERTGGTYSTLKVQPAELEDSGVYFCASNKGAAHDGKTVFGSGTQLSVL.

This clonotype was seen repeatedly, ten times or more. The chain carries TRBV10-3 and TRBJ1-1; D is undetermined. CDR1 is ENHRY, CDR2 SYGVKD, per germline. The CDR3 has 13 residues. V shed 8 bases and J shed 2 bases, with 12 bases lying between them. CDR3 sequence: CAIQHALNTEAFF. CDR3 bases: TGTGCCATCCAGCATGCATTAAACACTGAAGCTTTCTTT.

The chain carries TRBV6-1 and TRBJ1-3, with unresolved D. The CDR3 is made up of 13 amino acids. Germline V gene data show CDR1 as MNHNS and CDR2 as SASEGT. Trimming took off 7 bases at V and 4 bases at J, with 11 bases between the two ends. CDR3 nucleotides: TGTGCCAGCAACTTAGAGGCGGGAAACACCATATATTTT. It codes for CASNLEAGNTIYF.

The chain joins TRBV6-5 to TRBJ2-1; 10 nucleotides line up with TRBD2. The V gene's germline CDR1 is MNHEY and CDR2 SVGAGI. The CDR3 runs 15 residues. V lost 5 bases and J lost 4; bases outside the gene matches: 5. This CDR3 is CASSLGTSDYNEQFF. The CDR3 coding sequence is TGTGCCAGCAGTCTCGGGACTAGCGATTACAATGAGCAGTTCTTC.

There are a few counts of this clonotype. This sequence joins TRBV7-2 and TRBJ2-7; D gene ambiguous. Germline lookup yields CDR1 SGHTA and CDR2 FQGNSA. The CDR3 is 15 amino acids. Deletions cut 5 bases from V and 4 bases from J, with 18 bases between. Here the CDR3 reads CASSLLPGPFYEQYF. DNA of the CDR3: TGTGCCAGCAGCCTCCTGCCGGGTCCCTTTTACGAGCAGTACTTC.

The DNA for the CDR3 is TGTGCCAGCAGCCTACTCCAAGAGACCCAGTACTTC. It codes for CASSLLQETQYF. The chain employs TRBV7-9 and TRBJ2-5; D is ambiguous. Deletions cut 5 bases from V and 1 base from J, with 5 bases between. Germline V gene data show CDR1 as SEHNR and CDR2 as FQNEAQ (reference sequence). This CDR3 is built from 12 residues. The full variable domain, completed using reference TRBV7-9 and TRBJ2-5, is DTGVSQNPRHKITKRGQNVTFRCDPISEHNRLYWYRQTLGQGPEFLTYFQNEAQLEKSRLLSDRFSAERPKGSFSTLEIQRTEQGDSAMYLCASSLLQETQYFGPGTRLLVL.

This clonotype was found many times. This sequence joins TRBV7-2 and TRBJ1-5; D is unclear. The V gene's germline CDR1 is SGHTA and CDR2 FQGNSA. The V end lost 5 bases, the J end lost 2 bases, and 7 bases lay between the germline ends. This CDR3 region has 13 residues. The CDR3 bases are TGTGCCAGCAGCCCAGGACGCAATCAGCCCCAGCATTTT. It encodes CASSPGRNQPQHF.

This clonotype was recorded a few times. The V and J genes are TRBV24-1 and TRBJ1-5; a possible D gene is TRBD1 (6 bases). The CDR3 has 17 amino acids. V lost 1 base, J lost 4 bases, and 16 bases lay in between. CDR1 and CDR2 from the germline V gene are KGHDR and SFDVKD. The chain's CDR3 is CATSDFQGTGPNQPQHF. CDR3 nucleotide sequence: TGTGCCACCAGTGATTTTCAGGGTACAGGGCCTAATCAGCCCCAGCATTTT.

This clonotype was counted at least ten times. CDR3 residues: CASSLGSYEQYF. In DNA form, the CDR3 reads TGTGCCAGCAGCCTTGGGTCCTACGAGCAGTACTTC. The chain couples TRBV28 to TRBJ2-7; no firm D call. CDR3 length equals 12 residues. V lost 6 bases and J 1 base, leaving 7 bases between the germline ends. CDR1 is MDHEN and CDR2 is SYDVKM in the germline V gene.

This clonotype was seen repeatedly, ten times or more. V gene TRBV11-2 combines with J gene TRBJ2-4, with a possible D match to TRBD2 (7 bases). CDR3 length equals 13 residues. Trimming took 3 bases from V and 8 from J, leaving 11 bases between them. The germline V gene has CDR1 SGHAT and CDR2 FQNNGV. The CDR3 here is CASSFRGADIQYF. CDR3 nucleotides: TGTGCCAGCAGCTTCCGGGGGGCGGACATTCAGTACTTC.

This clonotype was seen more than once but under ten times. This rearrangement joins TRBV13 to TRBJ2-3, with TRBD2 matching 9 bases. The CDR3 loop spans 16 amino acids. Germline V gene sequence: CDR1 PRHDT, CDR2 FYEKMQ (reference sequence). With 2 bases clipped from V and 4 bases from J, the junction kept 7 bases outside the gene matches. CDR3 bases: TGTGCCAGCAGCTTATATGGTAGCGGGGGATCAGATACGCAGTATTTT. It specifies CASSLYGSGGSDTQYF. Drawing the rest from reference TRBV13 and TRBJ2-3, the complete variable domain is AAGVIQSPRHLIKEKRETATLKCYPIPRHDTVYWYQQGPGQDPQFLISFYEKMQSDKGSIPDRFSAQQFSDYHSELNMSSLELGDSALYFCASSLYGSGGSDTQYFGPGTRLTVL.

This sequence joins TRBV20-1 and TRBJ2-1; TRBD1 agrees at 7 bases. This CDR3 comprises 14 residues. In germline, CDR1 is DFQATT, CDR2 SNEGSKA (reference sequence). The V gene end was trimmed by 6 bases and the J gene end by 3 bases; junction bases not matched to a gene: 8. The DNA of the CDR3 is TGCAGTGCGACGGACAGGAGGTACTACAATGAGCAGTTCTTC. Amino acids: CSATDRRYYNEQFF.

The chain uses TRBV5-5 and TRBJ2-1, with unresolved D. Germline CDR1 reads SGHKS; CDR2 reads YYEKEE (reference sequence). The V end lost 1 base, the J end lost 0 bases, and 8 bases lay between the germline ends. The CDR3 extends over 15 amino acids. CDR3 sequence: CASSLFGDSYNEQFF. The CDR3 nucleotides read TGTGCCAGCAGCTTGTTCGGAGACTCCTACAATGAGCAGTTCTTC.

On this clonotype itself: Given a much more abundant clone one base away, this may be a read error. The V call is TRBV6-5, the J call TRBJ1-6; D uncertain. Germline CDR1 MNHEY, CDR2 SVGAGI. The CDR3 runs 17 residues. The CDR3 bases are TGTGCCAGCAGTTACTCTCCGAATCCGCGGGATAATACACCCCTCCACTTT. Protein sequence: CASSYSPNPRDNTPLHF.

The gene calls are TRBV10-1 and TRBJ1-6; no definite D call. Germline V gives CDR1 WNHNN, CDR2 SYGVQD (reference sequence). Trimming pared 6 bases from V and 4 bases from J, leaving 7 bases between. The CDR3 is 13 amino acids. The CDR3 DNA is TGCGCCAGCAGCGAGGGATATAATTCACCCCTCCACTTT. Its translation: CASSEGYNSPLHF.

Ten or more counts support this clonotype. This chain connects TRBV3-1 to TRBJ2-7; D unresolved. The CDR3 runs to 11 residues. V gave up 2 bases and J gave up 3 bases, with 2 bases separating them. CDR1 is LGHDT and CDR2 is YNNKEL in the germline V gene (reference sequence). The CDR3 here is CASSQLYEQYF. CDR3 coding DNA: TGTGCCAGCAGCCAACTCTACGAGCAGTACTTC.

Details on this clonotype: A much larger clone is a single base away; this may be a read error. The V and J genes are TRBV19 and TRBJ1-2; 7 bases are shared with TRBD1. Germline V CDR1 and CDR2: LNHDA, SQIVND (reference sequence). The V gene end was trimmed by 5 bases and the J gene end by 6 bases; junction bases not matched to a gene: 12. This CDR3 is built from 15 residues. For the CDR3, the DNA is TGTGCCAGTAGTCCGAGGGGGCGCCGTGTCGATGGCTACACCTTC. The encoded protein is CASSPRGRRVDGYTF.

This clonotype was picked up a small number of times. This chain joins TRBV11-3 and TRBJ1-6, with D possibly TRBD1 on 6 matching bases. The CDR3 has 18 residues. V was shortened by 1 base and J by 6 bases, with 19 bases between the two germline ends. Looked up from germline, CDR1 is SGHNT and CDR2 is YENEEA. CDR3 coding DNA: TGTGCCAGCAGCTTAGTTGCCTCTATCCGGGACATTAATTCACCCCTCCACTTT. Translation gives CASSLVASIRDINSPLHF.

In its sample, this clonotype was seen many times. V is TRBV7-8 and J is TRBJ1-2, with D unresolved. CDR1 is SGHVS and CDR2 is FQNEAQ in the germline V gene. V lost 4 bases, J lost 8 bases, and 14 bases lay in between. CDR3 length: 13 amino acids. The CDR3, as DNA: TGTGCCAGCAGCTCTCGGGAGTTGGGCGGCTACACCTTC. This gives the protein CASSSRELGGYTF.

V is TRBV7-9 and J is TRBJ2-7, with TRBD1 identical over 7 bases. The J segment lost 4 bases and the V segment lost 3 bases, leaving 6 bases of the junction unmatched. The CDR3 length is 14 residues. CDR1 SEHNR and CDR2 FQNEAQ come from the germline V gene (reference sequence). As DNA, the CDR3 is TGTGCCAGCAGCTTCCCCGGACAGGAGTACGAGCAGTACTTC. This translates into CASSFPGQEYEQYF.

This clonotype has a handful of counts. This CDR3 reads CASSLTPGAWRGEQFF. DNA for the CDR3: TGTGCCAGCAGCTTAACTCCCGGGGCGTGGAGGGGTGAGCAGTTCTTC. V is TRBV7-3 and J is TRBJ2-1; possible D gene TRBD2, 6 bases. V was pared by 0 bases and J by 9 bases, with 18 bases between. Germline V gene data show CDR1 as SGHTA and CDR2 as FQGTGA. The CDR3 totals 16 residues. The full variable domain, its missing parts supplied by reference TRBV7-3 and TRBJ2-1, is GAGVSQTPSNKVTEKGKYVELRCDPISGHTALYWYRQSLGQGPEFLIYFQGTGAADDSGLPNDRFFAVRPEGSVSTLKIQRTERGDSAVYLCASSLTPGAWRGEQFFGPGTRLTVL.

Ten or more counts support this clonotype. The V gene is TRBV4-2, the J gene TRBJ1-1; D is unclear. CDR1 is LGHNA, CDR2 YNFKEQ, per germline. V gave up 0 bases and J gave up 2 bases, with 7 bases separating them. This CDR3 is 14 amino acids long. The CDR3 protein is CASSQDPVNTEAFF. CDR3 in DNA: TGTGCCAGCAGCCAAGATCCAGTAAACACTGAAGCTTTCTTT.

The genes are TRBV12-3 or TRBV12-4 and TRBJ1-6; perhaps TRBD1 as D (6 bases). There are 15 residues in the CDR3. V lost 6 bases to trimming and J lost 3 bases, with 12 bases between them. The CDR3 DNA sequence: TGTGCCAGCAGCCCCAGGGGTTACTATAATTCACCCCTCCACTTT. Translated, it gives CASSPRGYYNSPLHF.

This clonotype was seen many times. The chain is built from TRBV11-2 and TRBJ2-1; D remains ambiguous. CDR3 length: 15 residues. Per germline, CDR1 SGHAT and CDR2 FQNNGV. Trimming cost V 2 bases and J 2 bases, with 10 bases left between them. The CDR3, as DNA: TGTGCCAGCAGCTTACCCCCCCCAGCCTACAATGAGCAGTTCTTC. The encoded protein is CASSLPPPAYNEQFF. Full variable domain (missing parts from reference TRBV11-2 and TRBJ2-1): EAGVAQSPRYKIIEKRQSVAFWCNPISGHATLYWYQQILGQGPKLLIQFQNNGVVDDSQLPKDRFSAERLKGVDSTLKIQPAKLEDSAVYLCASSLPPPAYNEQFFGPGTRLTVL.

The rearrangement uses TRBV9 and TRBJ2-3, with 7 bases identical to TRBD2. Trimming at V came to 4 bases and at J to 2 bases, leaving 4 bases not matched to a gene. This CDR3 is 14 amino acids long. Germline lookup yields CDR1 SGDLS and CDR2 YYNGEE. Here the CDR3 reads CASSTSGATDTQYF. Written as DNA, the CDR3 is TGTGCCAGCAGCACGAGCGGGGCCACAGATACGCAGTATTTT.

This clonotype was counted a few times. This chain connects TRBV10-2 to TRBJ2-5; D perhaps matches TRBD2 (6 bases). Trimming shortened V by 4 bases and J by 4 bases, and 7 bases separated the two germline ends. This CDR3 is built from 12 residues. Germline assignment: CDR1 WSHSY and CDR2 SAAADI. The DNA of the CDR3 is TGCGCCAGCAGTGGGAGGGGAGAGACCCAGTACTTC. The encoded protein is CASSGRGETQYF.

In its sample, this clonotype was seen many times. The genes are TRBV6-2 or TRBV6-3 and TRBJ2-1; D unresolved. Between the trimmed V and J ends, which lost 5 bases and 4 bases, there was a span of 9 bases. The CDR3 totals 13 residues. Germline values: CDR1 MNHEY, CDR2 SVGEGT. Written as DNA, the CDR3 is TGTGCCAGCAGTCAGGACCAGTACAATGAGCAGTTCTTC. Translation: CASSQDQYNEQFF.

This clonotype showed up many times. The rearrangement uses TRBV12-3 or TRBV12-4 and TRBJ2-7; no reliable D call. The CDR3 loop spans 12 amino acids. The V gene lost 3 bases and the J gene lost 6 bases, with 9 bases spanning the gap. The CDR3 DNA follows: TGTGCCAGCAGTTTGGTCGGACGCGAGCAGTACTTC. Its translation: CASSLVGREQYF.

This clonotype was counted between two and nine times. The chain employs TRBV11-2 and TRBJ2-7, with no clear D. CDR3 size: 15 residues. Trimming removed 3 bases at V and 2 bases at J, with 14 bases between. In germline, CDR1 is SGHAT, CDR2 FQNNGV. As DNA, the CDR3 is TGTGCCAGCAGCTTTTCCGTGAAGGGCCCCTACGAGCAGTACTTC. Its translation: CASSFSVKGPYEQYF.

This chain uses TRBV3-1 with TRBJ2-6; D remains ambiguous. Per the germline V gene, CDR1 is LGHDT and CDR2 is YNNKEL (reference sequence). Trimming removed 0 bases from V and 1 base from J, with 10 bases in between. CDR3 length equals 17 residues. CDR3 bases: TGTGCCAGCAGCCAAGAATTATGGCAGTCTGGGGCCAACGTCCTGACTTTC. Its protein is CASSQELWQSGANVLTF.